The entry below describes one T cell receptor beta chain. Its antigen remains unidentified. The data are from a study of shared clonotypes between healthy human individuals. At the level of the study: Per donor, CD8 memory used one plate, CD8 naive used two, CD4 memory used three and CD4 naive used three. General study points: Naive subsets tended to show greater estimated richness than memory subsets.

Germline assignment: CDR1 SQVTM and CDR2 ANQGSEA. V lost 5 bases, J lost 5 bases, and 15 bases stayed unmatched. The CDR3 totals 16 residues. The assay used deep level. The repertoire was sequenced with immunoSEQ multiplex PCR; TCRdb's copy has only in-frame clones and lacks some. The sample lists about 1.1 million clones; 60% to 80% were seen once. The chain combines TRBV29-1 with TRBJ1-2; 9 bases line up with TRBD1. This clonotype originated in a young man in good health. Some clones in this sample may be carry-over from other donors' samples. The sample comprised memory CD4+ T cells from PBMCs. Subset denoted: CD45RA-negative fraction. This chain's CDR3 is CSVTTPGTGLVYGYTF. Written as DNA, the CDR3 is TGCAGCGTTACTACGCCCGGGACAGGGTTAGTATATGGCTACACCTTC.